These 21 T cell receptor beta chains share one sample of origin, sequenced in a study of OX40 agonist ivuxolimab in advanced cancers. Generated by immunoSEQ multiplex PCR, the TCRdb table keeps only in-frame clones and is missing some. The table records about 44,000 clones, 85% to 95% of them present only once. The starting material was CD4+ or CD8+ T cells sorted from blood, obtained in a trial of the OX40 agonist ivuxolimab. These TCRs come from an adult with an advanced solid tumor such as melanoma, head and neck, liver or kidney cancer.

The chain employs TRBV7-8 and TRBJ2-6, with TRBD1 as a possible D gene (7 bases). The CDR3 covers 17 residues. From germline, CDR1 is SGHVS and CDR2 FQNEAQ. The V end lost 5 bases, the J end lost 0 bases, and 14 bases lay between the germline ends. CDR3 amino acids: CASSPEGAASGANVLTF. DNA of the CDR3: TGTGCCAGCAGCCCGGAGGGGGCCGCCTCTGGGGCCAACGTCCTGACTTTC.

The CDR3 reads CASSPRLIDPYNEQFF. The CDR3 DNA reads TGTGCCAGCAGCCCCCGTCTAATCGACCCTTACAATGAGCAGTTCTTC. The chain uses TRBV7-9 and TRBJ2-1; D not certain. The germline V and J ends were trimmed by 5 bases and 4 bases, with 18 bases remaining between them. The CDR3 loop spans 16 amino acids. CDR1 is SEHNR, CDR2 FQNEAQ, per germline (reference sequence).

The CDR3 DNA reads as TGTGCCAGCAGCGCGGGGGGGGGACCCGAAGCTTTCTTT. Amino acids: CASSAGGGPEAFF. The chain has TRBV6-6 and TRBJ1-1, with D possibly TRBD1 on 5 matching bases. Germline CDR1 and CDR2: MNHNY and SVGAGI (reference sequence). The CDR3 contains 13 residues. Trimming cost V 6 bases and J 8 bases, with 16 bases left between them.

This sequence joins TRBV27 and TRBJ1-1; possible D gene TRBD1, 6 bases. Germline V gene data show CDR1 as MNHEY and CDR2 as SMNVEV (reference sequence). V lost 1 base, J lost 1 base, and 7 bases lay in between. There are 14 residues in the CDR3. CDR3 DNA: TGTGCCAGCAGTTTATTGGACAGGAACACTGAAGCTTTCTTT. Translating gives CASSLLDRNTEAFF.

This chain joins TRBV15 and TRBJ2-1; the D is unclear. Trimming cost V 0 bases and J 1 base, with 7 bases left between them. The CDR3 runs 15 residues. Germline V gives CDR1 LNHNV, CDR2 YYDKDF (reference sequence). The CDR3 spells CATSRDRVSYNEQFF. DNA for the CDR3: TGTGCCACCAGCAGAGATCGGGTGTCCTACAATGAGCAGTTCTTC.

The CDR3 region is CASSPGTGPFSYEQYF. DNA of the CDR3: TGTGCCAGCAGCCCCGGGACAGGGCCTTTCTCCTACGAGCAGTACTTC. V is TRBV28 and J is TRBJ2-7, with 9 bases matching TRBD1. CDR1 and CDR2 (germline): MDHEN, SYDVKM. This CDR3 comprises 16 residues. The V and J ends lost 6 bases and 0 bases, in that order; junction bases with no gene match: 9.

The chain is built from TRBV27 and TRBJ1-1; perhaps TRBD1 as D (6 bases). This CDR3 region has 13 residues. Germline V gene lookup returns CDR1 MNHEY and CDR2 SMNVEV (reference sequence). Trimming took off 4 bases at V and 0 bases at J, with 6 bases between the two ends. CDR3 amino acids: CASSWTVNTEAFF. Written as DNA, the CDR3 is TGTGCCAGCAGTTGGACAGTGAACACTGAAGCTTTCTTT.

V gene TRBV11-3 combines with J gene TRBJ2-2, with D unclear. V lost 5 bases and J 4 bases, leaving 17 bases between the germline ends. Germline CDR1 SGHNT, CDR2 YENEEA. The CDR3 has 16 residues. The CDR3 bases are TGTGCCAGCAGCCCAGGATGGTTTTTGGGCACCGGGGAGCTGTTTTTT. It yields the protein CASSPGWFLGTGELFF.

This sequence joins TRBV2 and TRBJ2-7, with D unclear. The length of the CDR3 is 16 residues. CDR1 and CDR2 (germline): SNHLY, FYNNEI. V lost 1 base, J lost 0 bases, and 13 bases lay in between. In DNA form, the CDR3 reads TGTGCCAGCAGTGAAGGATATGGGGTCCGCTCCTACGAGCAGTACTTC. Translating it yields CASSEGYGVRSYEQYF.

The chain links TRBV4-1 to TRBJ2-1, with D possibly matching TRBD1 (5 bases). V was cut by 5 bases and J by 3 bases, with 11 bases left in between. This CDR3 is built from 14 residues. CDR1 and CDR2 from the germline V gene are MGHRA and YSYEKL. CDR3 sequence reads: CASSARTSYNEQFF. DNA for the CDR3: TGCGCCAGCAGCGCCCGGACAAGCTACAATGAGCAGTTCTTC.

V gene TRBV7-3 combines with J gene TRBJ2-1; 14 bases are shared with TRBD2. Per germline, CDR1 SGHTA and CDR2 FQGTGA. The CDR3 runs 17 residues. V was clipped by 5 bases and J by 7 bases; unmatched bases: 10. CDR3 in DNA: TGTGCCAGCAGCCCTGGACTAGCGGGAGGCCTGCCGAATGAGCAGTTCTTC. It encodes CASSPGLAGGLPNEQFF.

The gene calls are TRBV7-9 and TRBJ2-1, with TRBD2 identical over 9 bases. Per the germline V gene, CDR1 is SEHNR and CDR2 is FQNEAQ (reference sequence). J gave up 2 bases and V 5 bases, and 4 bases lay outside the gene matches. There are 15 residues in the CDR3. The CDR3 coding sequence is TGTGCCAGCAGCACGCGGGAGGGGCCCTACAATGAGCAGTTCTTC. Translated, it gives CASSTREGPYNEQFF.

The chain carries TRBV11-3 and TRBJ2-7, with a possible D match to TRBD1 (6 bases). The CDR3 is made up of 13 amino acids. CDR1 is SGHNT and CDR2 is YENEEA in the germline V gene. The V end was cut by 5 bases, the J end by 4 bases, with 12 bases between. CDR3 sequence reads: CASSTGTKYEQYF. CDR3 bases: TGTGCCAGCAGCACCGGGACAAAATACGAGCAGTACTTC.

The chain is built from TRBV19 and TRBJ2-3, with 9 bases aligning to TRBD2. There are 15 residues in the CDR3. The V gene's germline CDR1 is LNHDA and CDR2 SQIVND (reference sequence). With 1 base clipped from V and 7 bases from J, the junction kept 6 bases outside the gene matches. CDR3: CASSIVAGGLNTQYF. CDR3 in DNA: TGTGCCAGTAGTATAGTTGCGGGAGGGCTTAATACGCAGTATTTT.

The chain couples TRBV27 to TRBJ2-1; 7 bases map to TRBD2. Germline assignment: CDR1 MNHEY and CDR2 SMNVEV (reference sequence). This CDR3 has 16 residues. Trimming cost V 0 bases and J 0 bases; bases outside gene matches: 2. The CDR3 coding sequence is TGTGCCAGCAGTTTATCAGCTAGCGGCTCCTACAATGAGCAGTTCTTC. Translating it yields CASSLSASGSYNEQFF.

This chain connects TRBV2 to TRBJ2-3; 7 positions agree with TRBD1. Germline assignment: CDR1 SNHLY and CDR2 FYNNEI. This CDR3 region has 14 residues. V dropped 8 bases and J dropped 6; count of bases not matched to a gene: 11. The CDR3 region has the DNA TGTGCCAGCCGGGACAGTCCGCCTCGGGATACGCAGTATTTT. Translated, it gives CASRDSPPRDTQYF.

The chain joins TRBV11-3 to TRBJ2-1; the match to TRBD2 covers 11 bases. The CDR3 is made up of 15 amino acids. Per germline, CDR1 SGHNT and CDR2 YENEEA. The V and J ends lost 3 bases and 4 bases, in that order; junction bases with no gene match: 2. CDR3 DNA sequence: TGTGCCAGCAGCTTGGGACTAGCGGCATACAATGAGCAGTTCTTC. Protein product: CASSLGLAAYNEQFF.

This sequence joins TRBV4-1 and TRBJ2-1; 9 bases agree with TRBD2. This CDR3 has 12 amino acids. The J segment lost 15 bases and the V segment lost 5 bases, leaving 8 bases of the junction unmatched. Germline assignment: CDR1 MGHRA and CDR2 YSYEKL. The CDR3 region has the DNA TGCGCCAGCAGCGCGGCGGGAGGGCATGGGTTCTTC. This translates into CASSAAGGHGFF.

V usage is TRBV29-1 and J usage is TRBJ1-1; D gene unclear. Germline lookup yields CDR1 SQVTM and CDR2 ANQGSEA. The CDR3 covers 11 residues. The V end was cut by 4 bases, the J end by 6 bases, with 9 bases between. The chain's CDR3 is CSVAEAPEAFF. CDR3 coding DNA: TGCAGCGTTGCTGAGGCCCCTGAAGCTTTCTTT.

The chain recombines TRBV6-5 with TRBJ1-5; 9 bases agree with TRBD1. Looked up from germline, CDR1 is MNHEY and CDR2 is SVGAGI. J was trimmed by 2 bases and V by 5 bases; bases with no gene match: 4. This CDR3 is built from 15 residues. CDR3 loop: CASSRTGGRNQPQHF. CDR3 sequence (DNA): TGTGCCAGCAGTCGAACAGGGGGCCGCAATCAGCCCCAGCATTTT.

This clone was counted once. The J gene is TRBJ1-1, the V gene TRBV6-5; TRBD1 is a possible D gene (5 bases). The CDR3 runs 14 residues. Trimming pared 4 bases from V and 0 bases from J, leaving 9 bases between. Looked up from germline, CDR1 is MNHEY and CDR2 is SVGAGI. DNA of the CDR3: TGTGCCAGCAGTTGGGACTCCTTGAACACTGAAGCTTTCTTT. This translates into CASSWDSLNTEAFF.